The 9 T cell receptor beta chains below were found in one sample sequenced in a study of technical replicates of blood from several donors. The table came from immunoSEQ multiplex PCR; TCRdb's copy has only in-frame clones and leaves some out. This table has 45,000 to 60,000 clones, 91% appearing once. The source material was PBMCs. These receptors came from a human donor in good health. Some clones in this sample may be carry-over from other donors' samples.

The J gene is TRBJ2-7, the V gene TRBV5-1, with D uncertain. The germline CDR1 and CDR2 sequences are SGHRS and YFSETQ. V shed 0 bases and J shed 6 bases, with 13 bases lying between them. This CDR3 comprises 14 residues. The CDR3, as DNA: TGCGCCAGCAGCTTGGCTCTGGGCACCGGCGAGCAGTACTTC. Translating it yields CASSLALGTGEQYF.

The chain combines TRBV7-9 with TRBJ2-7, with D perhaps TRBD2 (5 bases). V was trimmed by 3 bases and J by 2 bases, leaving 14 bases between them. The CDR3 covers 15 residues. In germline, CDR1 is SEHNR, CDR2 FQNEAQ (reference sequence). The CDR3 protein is CASSLADGKTYEQYF. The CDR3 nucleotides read TGTGCCAGCAGCTTGGCCGACGGGAAGACCTACGAGCAGTACTTC. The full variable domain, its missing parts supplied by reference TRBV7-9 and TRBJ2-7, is DTGVSQNPRHKITKRGQNVTFRCDPISEHNRLYWYRQTLGQGPEFLTYFQNEAQLEKSRLLSDRFSAERPKGSFSTLEIQRTEQGDSAMYLCASSLADGKTYEQYFGPGTRLTVT.

The CDR3 reads CSAKTSGGRPGANVLTF. DNA for the CDR3: TGCAGCGCCAAGACTAGCGGGGGGCGTCCTGGGGCCAACGTCCTGACTTTC. The J gene is TRBJ2-6, the V gene TRBV29-1, with 13 positions matching TRBD2. Germline trimming cut 7 bases from V and 2 bases from J; bases unmatched to any gene: 8. CDR1 is SQVTM and CDR2 is ANQGSEA in the germline V gene. The CDR3 length is 17 residues. Complete variable domain (other parts from reference TRBV29-1 and TRBJ2-6): SAVISQKPSRDICQRGTSLTIQCQVDSQVTMMFWYRQQPGQSLTLIATANQGSEATYESGFVIDKFPISRPNLTFSTLTVSNMSPEDSSIYLCSAKTSGGRPGANVLTFGAGSRLTVL.

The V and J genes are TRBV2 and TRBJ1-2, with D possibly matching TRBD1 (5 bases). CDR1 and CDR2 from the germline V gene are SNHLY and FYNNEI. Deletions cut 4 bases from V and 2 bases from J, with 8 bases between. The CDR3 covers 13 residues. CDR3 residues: CASSVQANYGYTF. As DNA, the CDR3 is TGTGCCAGCAGTGTACAGGCGAACTATGGCTACACCTTC. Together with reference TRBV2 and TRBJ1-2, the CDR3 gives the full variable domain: EPEVTQTPSHQVTQMGQEVILRCVPISNHLYFYWYRQILGQKVEFLVSFYNNEISEKSEIFDDQFSVERPDGSNFTLKIRSTKLEDSAMYFCASSVQANYGYTFGSGTRLTVV.

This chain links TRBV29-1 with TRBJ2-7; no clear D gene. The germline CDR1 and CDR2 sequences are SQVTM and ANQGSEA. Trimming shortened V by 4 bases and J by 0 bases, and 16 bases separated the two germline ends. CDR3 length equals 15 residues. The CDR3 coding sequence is TGCAGCGTTGTATTGTATACAGACCTCTCCTACGAGCAGTACTTC. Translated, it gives CSVVLYTDLSYEQYF.

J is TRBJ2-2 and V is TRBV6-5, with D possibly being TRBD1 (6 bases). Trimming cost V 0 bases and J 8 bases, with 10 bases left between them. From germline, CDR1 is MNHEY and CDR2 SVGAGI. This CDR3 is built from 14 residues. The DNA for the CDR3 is TGTGCCAGCAGTTACTCGGGGGCGGGTGGGGAGCTGTTTTTT. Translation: CASSYSGAGGELFF.

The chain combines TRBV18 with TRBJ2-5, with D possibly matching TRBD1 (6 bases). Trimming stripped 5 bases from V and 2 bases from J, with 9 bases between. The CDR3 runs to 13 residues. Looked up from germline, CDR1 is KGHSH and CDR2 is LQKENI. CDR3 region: CASSERGQETQYF. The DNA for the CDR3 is TGTGCCAGCTCAGAGAGGGGGCAAGAGACCCAGTACTTC.

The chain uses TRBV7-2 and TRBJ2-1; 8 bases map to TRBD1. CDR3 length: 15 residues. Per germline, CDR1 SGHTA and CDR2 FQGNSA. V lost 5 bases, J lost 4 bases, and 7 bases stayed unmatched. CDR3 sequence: CASSPEDRVYNEQFF. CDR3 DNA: TGTGCCAGCAGCCCGGAGGACAGGGTGTACAATGAGCAGTTCTTC. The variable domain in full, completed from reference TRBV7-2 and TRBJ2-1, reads GAGVSQSPSNKVTEKGKDVELRCDPISGHTALYWYRQSLGQGLEFLIYFQGNSAPDKSGLPSDRFSAERTGGSVSTLTIQRTQQEDSAVYLCASSPEDRVYNEQFFGPGTRLTVL.

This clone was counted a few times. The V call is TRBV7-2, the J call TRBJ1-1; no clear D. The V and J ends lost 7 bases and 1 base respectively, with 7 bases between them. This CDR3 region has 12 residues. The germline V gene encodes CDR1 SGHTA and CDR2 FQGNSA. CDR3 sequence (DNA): TGTGCCAGCAATCTACGGAACACTGAAGCTTTCTTT. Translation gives CASNLRNTEAFF.